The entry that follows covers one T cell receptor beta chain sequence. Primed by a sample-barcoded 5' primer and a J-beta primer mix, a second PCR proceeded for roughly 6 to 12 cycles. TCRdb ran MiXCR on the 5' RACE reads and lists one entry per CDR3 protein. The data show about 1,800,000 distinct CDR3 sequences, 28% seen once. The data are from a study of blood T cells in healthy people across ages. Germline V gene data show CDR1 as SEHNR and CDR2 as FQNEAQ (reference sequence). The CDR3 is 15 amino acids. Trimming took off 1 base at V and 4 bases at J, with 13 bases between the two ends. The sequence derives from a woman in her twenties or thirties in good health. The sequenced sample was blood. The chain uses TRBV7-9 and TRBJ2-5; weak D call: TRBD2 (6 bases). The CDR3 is CASSLGGIGGETQYF. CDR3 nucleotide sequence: TGTGCCAGCAGCTTAGGCGGGATCGGGGGAGAGACCCAGTACTTC. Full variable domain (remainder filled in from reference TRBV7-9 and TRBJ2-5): DTGVSQNPRHKITKRGQNVTFRCDPISEHNRLYWYRQTLGQGPEFLTYFQNEAQLEKSRLLSDRFSAERPKGSFSTLEIQRTEQGDSAMYLCASSLGGIGGETQYFGPGTRLLVL.